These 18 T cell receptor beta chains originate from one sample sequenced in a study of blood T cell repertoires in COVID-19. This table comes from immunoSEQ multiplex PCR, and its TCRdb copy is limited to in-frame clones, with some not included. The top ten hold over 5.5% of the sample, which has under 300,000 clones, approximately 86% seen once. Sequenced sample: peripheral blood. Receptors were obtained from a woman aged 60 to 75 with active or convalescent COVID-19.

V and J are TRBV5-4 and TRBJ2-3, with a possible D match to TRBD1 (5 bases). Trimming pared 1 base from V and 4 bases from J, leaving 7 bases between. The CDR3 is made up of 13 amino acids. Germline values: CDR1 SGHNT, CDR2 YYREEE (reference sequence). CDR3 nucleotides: TGTGCCAGCAGCTTGTTCAGGGCAGATACGCAGTATTTT. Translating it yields CASSLFRADTQYF.

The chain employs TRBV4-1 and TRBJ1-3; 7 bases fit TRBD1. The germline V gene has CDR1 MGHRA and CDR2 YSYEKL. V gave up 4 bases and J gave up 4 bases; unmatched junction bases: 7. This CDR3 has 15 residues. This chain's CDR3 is CASSPSAGGGNTIYF. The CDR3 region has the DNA TGCGCCAGCAGCCCCTCGGCAGGGGGGGGAAACACCATATATTTT.

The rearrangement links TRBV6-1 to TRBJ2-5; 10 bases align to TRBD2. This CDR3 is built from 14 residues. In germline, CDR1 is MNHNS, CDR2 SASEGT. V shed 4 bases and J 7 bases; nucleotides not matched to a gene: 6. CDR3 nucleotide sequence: TGTGCCAGCAGTGCAGCTAGCGGGAGCGTGACCCAGTACTTC. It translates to CASSAASGSVTQYF.

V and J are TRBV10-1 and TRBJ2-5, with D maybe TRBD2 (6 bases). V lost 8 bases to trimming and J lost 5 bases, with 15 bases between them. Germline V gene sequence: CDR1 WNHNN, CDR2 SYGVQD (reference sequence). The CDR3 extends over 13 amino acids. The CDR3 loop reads CASQREMGETQYF. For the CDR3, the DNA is TGCGCCAGCCAACGGGAGATGGGGGAGACCCAGTACTTC.

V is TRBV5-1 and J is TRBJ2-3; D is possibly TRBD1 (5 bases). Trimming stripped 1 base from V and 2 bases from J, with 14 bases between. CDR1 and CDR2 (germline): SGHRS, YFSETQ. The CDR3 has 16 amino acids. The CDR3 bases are TGCGCCAGCAGCTTGCAGGGCGCCCCTTACACAGATACGCAGTATTTT. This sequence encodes CASSLQGAPYTDTQYF.

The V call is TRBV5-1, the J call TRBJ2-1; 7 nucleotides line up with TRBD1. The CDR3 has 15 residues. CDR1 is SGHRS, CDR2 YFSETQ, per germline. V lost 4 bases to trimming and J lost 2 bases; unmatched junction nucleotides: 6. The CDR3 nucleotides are TGCGCCAGCAGCCTAGGGACAGCGACCTACAATGAGCAGTTCTTC. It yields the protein CASSLGTATYNEQFF.

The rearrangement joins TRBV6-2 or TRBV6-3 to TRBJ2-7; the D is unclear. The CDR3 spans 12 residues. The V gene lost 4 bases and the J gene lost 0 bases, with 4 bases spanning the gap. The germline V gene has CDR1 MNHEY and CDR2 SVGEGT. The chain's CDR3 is CASSLSSYEQYV. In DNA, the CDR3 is TGTGCCAGCAGTTTGAGCTCCTACGAGCAGTACGTC.

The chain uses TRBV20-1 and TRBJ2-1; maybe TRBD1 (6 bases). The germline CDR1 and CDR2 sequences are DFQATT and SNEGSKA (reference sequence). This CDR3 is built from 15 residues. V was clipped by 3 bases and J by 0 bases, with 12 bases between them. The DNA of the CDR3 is TGCAGTGCTAGTCGGGCAGGGGTCTCCTACAATGAGCAGTTCTTC. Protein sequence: CSASRAGVSYNEQFF.

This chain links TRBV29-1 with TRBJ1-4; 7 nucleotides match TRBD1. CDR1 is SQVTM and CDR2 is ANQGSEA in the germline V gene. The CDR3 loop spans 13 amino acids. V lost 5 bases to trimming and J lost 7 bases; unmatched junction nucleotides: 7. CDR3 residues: CSVRQGWTEKLFF. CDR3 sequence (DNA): TGCAGCGTTCGACAGGGTTGGACTGAAAAACTGTTTTTT.

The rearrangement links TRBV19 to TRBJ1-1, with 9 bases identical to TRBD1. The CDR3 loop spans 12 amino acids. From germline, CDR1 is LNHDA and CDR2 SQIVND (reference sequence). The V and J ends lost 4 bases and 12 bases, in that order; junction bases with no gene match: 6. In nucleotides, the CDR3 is TGTGCCAGTAGTAAAGCGGGACAGGGATCTTTCTTT. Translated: CASSKAGQGSFF.

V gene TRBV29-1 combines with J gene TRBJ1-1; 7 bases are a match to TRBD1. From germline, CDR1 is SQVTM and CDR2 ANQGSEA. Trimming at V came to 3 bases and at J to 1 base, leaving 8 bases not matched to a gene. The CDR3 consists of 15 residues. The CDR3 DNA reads TGCAGCGTTGATCGGGAGGGGGCCCAGAACACTGAAGCTTTCTTT. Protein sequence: CSVDREGAQNTEAFF.

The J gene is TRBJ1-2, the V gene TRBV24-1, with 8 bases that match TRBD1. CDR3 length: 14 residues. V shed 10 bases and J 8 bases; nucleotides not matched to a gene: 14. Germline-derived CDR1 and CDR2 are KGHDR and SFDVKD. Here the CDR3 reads CATQTSTGELGYTF. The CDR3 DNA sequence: TGTGCCACACAAACTTCGACAGGGGAACTGGGCTACACCTTC.

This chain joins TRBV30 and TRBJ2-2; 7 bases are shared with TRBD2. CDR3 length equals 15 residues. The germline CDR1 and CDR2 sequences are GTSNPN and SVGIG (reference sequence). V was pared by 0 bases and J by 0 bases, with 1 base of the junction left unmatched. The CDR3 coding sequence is TGTGCCTGGAGTGTTGGACTAGCGAACACCGGGGAGCTGTTTTTT. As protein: CAWSVGLANTGELFF.

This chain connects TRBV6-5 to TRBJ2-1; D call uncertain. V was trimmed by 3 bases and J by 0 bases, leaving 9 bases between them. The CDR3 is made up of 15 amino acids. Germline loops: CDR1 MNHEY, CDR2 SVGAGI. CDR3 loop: CASSYVVSSYNEQFF. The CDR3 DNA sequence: TGTGCCAGCAGTTATGTCGTGAGCTCCTACAATGAGCAGTTCTTC.

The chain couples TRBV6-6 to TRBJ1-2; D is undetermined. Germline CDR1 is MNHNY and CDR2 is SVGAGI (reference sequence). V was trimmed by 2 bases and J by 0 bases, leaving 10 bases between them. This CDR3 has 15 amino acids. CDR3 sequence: CASSYGLRANYGYTF. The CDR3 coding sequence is TGTGCCAGCAGTTACGGATTGAGGGCTAACTATGGCTACACCTTC.

The CDR3 region is CASSPPGQKYEQYV. CDR3 sequence (DNA): TGTGCCAGCAGTCCCCCGGGACAGAAATACGAGCAGTACGTC. J is TRBJ2-7 and V is TRBV28, with 7 bases that match TRBD1. The J segment lost 4 bases and the V segment lost 5 bases, leaving 8 bases of the junction unmatched. CDR3 length: 14 amino acids. The germline gives CDR1 MDHEN, CDR2 SYDVKM.

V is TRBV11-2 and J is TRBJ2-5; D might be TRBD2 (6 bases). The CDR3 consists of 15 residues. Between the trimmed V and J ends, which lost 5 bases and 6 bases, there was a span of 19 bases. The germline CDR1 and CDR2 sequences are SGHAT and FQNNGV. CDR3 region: CASSRTSGSGKTQYF. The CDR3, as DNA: TGTGCCAGCAGCCGGACCAGCGGGTCCGGGAAGACCCAGTACTTC. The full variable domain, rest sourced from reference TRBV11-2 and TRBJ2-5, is EAGVAQSPRYKIIEKRQSVAFWCNPISGHATLYWYQQILGQGPKLLIQFQNNGVVDDSQLPKDRFSAERLKGVDSTLKIQPAKLEDSAVYLCASSRTSGSGKTQYFGPGTRLLVL.

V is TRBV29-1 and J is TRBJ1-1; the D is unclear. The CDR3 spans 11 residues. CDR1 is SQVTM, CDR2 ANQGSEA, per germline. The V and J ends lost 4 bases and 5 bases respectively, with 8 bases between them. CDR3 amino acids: CSVAFNTEAFF. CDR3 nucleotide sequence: TGCAGCGTTGCGTTTAATACTGAAGCTTTCTTT.